This T cell receptor (beta chain) was captured in a study of early T cells in non-severe SARS-CoV-2 infection. Study background: The chains were unpaired, and the sequenced material was bulk RNA from unsorted whole blood. Study observations and caveats: Comparison of clonotypes with VDJdb favored anti-spike CD8 responses while missing private and CD4 specificities.

In its sample, this clonotype was seen a few times. The antigen is not known. Researchers attached unique molecular identifiers to individual cDNA molecules. MiXCR was run by TCRdb on the 5' RACE reads, yielding one entry per CDR3 protein. In the table there are 55,000 to 85,000 distinct CDR3 sequences, more than 8.5% of which are singletons. V dropped 5 bases and J dropped 0; count of bases not matched to a gene: 7. The CDR3 has 16 residues. CDR1 is MGHRA and CDR2 is YSYEKL in the germline V gene. The V and J genes are TRBV4-1 and TRBJ2-7; 10 bases are shared with TRBD2. The receptor was derived from an adult who was a healthcare worker with PCR-confirmed SARS-CoV-2 infection or an uninfected control (not recorded which). Sequencing used whole blood, obtained at baseline. The CDR3 reads CASSENPSGSSYEQYF. In nucleotides, the CDR3 is TGCGCCAGCAGCGAGAACCCTAGCGGGAGCTCCTACGAGCAGTACTTC.